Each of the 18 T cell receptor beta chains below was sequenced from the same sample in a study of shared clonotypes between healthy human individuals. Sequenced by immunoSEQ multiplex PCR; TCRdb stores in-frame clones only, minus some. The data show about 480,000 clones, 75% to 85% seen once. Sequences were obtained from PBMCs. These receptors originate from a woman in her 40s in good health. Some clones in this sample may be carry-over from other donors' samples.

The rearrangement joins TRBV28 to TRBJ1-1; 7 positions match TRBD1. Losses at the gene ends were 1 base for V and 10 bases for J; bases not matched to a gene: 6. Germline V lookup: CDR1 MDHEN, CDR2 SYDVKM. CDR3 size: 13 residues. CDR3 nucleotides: TGTGCCAGCAGTTTATCGGACAGGAGCTCAGCTTTCTTT. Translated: CASSLSDRSSAFF.

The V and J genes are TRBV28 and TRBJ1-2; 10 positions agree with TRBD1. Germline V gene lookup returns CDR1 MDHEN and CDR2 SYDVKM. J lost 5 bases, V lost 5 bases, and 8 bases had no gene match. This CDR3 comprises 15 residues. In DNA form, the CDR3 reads TGTGCCAGCAGTATAGGGACAGGGGCGCCGTATGGCTACACCTTC. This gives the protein CASSIGTGAPYGYTF.

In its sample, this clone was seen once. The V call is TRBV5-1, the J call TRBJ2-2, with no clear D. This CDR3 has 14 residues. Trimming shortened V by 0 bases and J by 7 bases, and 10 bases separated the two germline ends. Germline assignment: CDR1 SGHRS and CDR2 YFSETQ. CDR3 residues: CASSLEVSHGELFF. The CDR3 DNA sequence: TGCGCCAGCAGCTTGGAAGTCAGCCACGGGGAGCTGTTTTTT. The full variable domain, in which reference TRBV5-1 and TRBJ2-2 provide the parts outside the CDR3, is KAGVTQTPRYLIKTRGQQVTLSCSPISGHRSVSWYQQTPGQGLQFLFEYFSETQRNKGNFPGRFSGRQFSNSRSEMNVSTLELGDSALYLCASSLEVSHGELFFGEGSRLTVL.

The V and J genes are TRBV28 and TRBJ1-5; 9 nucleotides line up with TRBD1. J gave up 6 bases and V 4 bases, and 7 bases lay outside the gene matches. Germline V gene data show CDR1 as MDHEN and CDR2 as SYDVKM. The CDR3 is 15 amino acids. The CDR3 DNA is TGTGCCAGCAGTTCGGACAGGGGCAGAGGTCAGCCCCAGCATTTT. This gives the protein CASSSDRGRGQPQHF. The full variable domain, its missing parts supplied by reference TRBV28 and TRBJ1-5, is DVKVTQSSRYLVKRTGEKVFLECVQDMDHENMFWYRQDPGLGLRLIYFSYDVKMKEKGDIPEGYSVSREKKERFSLILESASTNQTSMYLCASSSDRGRGQPQHFGDGTRLSIL.

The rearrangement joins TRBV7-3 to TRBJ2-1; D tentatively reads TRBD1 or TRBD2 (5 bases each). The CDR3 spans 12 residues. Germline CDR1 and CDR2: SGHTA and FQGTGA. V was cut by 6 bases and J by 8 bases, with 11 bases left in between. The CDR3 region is CASRGLGDEQFF. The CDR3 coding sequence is TGTGCCAGCAGGGGGCTGGGAGATGAGCAGTTCTTC.

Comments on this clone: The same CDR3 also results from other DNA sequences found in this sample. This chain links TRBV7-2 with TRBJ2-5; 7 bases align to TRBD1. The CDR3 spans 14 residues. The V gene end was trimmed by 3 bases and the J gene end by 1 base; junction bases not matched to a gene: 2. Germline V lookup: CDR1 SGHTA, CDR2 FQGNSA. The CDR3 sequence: CASSLTGPQETQYF. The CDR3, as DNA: TGTGCCAGCAGCTTGACAGGGCCCCAAGAGACCCAGTACTTC.

CDR3: CASSSRTAGELFF. CDR3 DNA sequence: TGTGCCAGCAGCTCCCGGACAGCCGGGGAGCTGTTTTTT. The J gene is TRBJ2-2, the V gene TRBV11-3; tentative D call: TRBD1 (6 bases). The CDR3 runs to 13 residues. The germline gives CDR1 SGHNT, CDR2 YENEEA. V was pared by 4 bases and J by 6 bases, with 9 bases between.

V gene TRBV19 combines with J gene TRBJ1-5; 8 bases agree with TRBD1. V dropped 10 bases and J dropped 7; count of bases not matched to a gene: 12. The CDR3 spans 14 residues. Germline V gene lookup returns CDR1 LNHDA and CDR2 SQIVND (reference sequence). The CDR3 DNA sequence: TGTGCCACTACTACAGGGGGAGGAGGGCAGCCCCAGCATTTT. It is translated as CATTTGGGGQPQHF.

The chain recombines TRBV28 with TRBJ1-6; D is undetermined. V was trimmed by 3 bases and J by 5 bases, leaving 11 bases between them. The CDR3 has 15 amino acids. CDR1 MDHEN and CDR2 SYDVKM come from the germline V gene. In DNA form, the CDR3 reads TGTGCCAGCAGTTTCGGTGGCAGCGATAATTCACCCCTCCACTTT. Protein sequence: CASSFGGSDNSPLHF.

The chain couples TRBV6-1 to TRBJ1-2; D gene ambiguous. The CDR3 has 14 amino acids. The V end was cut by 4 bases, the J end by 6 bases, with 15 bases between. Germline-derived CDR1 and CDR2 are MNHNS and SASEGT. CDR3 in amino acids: CASSGEWTADGYTF. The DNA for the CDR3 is TGTGCCAGCAGTGGAGAGTGGACGGCGGATGGCTACACCTTC.

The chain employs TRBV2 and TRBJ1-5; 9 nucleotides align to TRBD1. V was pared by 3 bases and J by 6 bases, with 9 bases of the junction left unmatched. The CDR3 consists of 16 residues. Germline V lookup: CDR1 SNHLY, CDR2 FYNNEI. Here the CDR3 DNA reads TGTGCCAGCAGTGACCCCGGGACAGGGTTGGGTCAGCCCCAGCATTTT. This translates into CASSDPGTGLGQPQHF.

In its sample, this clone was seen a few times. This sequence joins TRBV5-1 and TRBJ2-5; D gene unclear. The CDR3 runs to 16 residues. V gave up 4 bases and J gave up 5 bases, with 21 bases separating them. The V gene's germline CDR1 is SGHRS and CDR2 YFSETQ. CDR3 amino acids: CASSPLPSHEGETQYF. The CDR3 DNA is TGCGCCAGCAGCCCACTCCCTTCACACGAAGGGGAGACCCAGTACTTC. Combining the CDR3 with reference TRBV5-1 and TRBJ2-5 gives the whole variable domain KAGVTQTPRYLIKTRGQQVTLSCSPISGHRSVSWYQQTPGQGLQFLFEYFSETQRNKGNFPGRFSGRQFSNSRSEMNVSTLELGDSALYLCASSPLPSHEGETQYFGPGTRLLVL.

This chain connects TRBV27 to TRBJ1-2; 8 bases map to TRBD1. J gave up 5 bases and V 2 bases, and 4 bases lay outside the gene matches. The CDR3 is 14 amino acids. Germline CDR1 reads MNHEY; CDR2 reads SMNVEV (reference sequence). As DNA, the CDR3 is TGTGCCAGCAGTTTAGATAGGACAGGGTATGGCTACACCTTC. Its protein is CASSLDRTGYGYTF.

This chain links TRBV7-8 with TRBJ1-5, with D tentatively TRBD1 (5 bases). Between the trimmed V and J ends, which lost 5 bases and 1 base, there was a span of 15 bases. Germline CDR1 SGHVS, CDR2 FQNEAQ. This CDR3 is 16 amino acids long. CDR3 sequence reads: CASSPRREWSNQPQHF. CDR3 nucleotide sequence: TGTGCCAGCAGCCCCCGCAGGGAGTGGAGCAATCAGCCCCAGCATTTT. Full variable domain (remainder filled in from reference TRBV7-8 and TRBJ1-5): GAGVSQSPRYKVAKRGQDVALRCDPISGHVSLFWYQQALGQGPEFLTYFQNEAQLDKSGLPSDRFFAERPEGSVSTLKIQRTQQEDSAVYLCASSPRREWSNQPQHFGDGTRLSIL.

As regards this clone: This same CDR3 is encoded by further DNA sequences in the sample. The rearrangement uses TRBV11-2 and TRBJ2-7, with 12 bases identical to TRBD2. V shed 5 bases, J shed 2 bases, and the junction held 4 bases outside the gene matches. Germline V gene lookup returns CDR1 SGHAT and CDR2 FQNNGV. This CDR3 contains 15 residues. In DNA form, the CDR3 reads TGTGCCAGCAGCCCCCTAGCGGGAGGGCCCTACGAGCAGTACTTC. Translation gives CASSPLAGGPYEQYF.

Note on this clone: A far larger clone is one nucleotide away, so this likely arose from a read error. CDR3 loop: CASSQTGRNTEAFF. For the CDR3, the DNA is TGTGCCAGCAGCCAGACAGGGAGGAACACTGAAGCTTTCTTT. The V call is TRBV6-6, the J call TRBJ1-1; 7 nucleotides match TRBD1. After removal of 6 bases from V and 1 base from J, the junction contained 5 bases not matched to a gene. Germline V gives CDR1 MNHNY, CDR2 SVGAGI (reference sequence). This CDR3 contains 14 residues.

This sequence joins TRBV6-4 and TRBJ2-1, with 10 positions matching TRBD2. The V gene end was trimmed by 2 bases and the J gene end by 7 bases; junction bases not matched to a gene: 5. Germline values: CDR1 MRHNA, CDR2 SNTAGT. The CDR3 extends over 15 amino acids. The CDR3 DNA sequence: TGTGCCAGCAGTGACCGGTCTAGCGGGGGTAATGAGCAGTTCTTC. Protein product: CASSDRSSGGNEQFF.

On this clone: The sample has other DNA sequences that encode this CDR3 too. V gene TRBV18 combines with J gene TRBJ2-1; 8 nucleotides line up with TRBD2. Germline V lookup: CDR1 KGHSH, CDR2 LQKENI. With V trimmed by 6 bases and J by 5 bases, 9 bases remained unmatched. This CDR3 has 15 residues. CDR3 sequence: CASSPGLAGNNEQFF. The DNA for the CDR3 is TGTGCCAGCTCCCCGGGGTTAGCGGGAAACAATGAGCAGTTCTTC.